This paragraph covers one TCR beta chain sequence. Repertoires were generated with immunoSEQ multiplex PCR, while TCRdb's copy carries only in-frame clones and drops some. The sample includes about 77,000 clones, 85% to 95% of them seen just once. These data belong to a study of control samples from healthy donors and cancer patients. The TCR originated in an older woman in good health. The sequenced sample consisted of blood.

CDR3 protein: CASSYSGLAGEQYF. The CDR3 bases are TGTGCCAGCAGTTACTCGGGACTAGCGGGAGAGCAGTACTTC. The J gene is TRBJ2-7, the V gene TRBV6-5; the match to TRBD2 covers 13 bases. The CDR3 is 14 amino acids. CDR1 and CDR2 (germline): MNHEY, SVGAGI. V lost 0 bases, J lost 7 bases, and 0 bases stayed unmatched.